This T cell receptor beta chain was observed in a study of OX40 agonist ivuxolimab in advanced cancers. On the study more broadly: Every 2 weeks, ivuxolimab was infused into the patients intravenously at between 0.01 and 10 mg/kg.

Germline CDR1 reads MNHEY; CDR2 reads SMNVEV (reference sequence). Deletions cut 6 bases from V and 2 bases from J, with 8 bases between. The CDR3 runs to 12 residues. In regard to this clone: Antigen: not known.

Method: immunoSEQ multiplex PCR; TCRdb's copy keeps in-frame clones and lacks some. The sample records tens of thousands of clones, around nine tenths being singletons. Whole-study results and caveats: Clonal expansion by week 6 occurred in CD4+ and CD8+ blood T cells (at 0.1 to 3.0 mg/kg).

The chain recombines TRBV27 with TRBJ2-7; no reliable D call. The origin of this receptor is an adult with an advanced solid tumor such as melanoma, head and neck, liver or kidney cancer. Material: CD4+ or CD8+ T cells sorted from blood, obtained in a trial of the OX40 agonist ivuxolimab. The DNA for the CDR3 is TGTGCCAGCAGCGATGACCCCTACGAGCAGTACTTC. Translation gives CASSDDPYEQYF.